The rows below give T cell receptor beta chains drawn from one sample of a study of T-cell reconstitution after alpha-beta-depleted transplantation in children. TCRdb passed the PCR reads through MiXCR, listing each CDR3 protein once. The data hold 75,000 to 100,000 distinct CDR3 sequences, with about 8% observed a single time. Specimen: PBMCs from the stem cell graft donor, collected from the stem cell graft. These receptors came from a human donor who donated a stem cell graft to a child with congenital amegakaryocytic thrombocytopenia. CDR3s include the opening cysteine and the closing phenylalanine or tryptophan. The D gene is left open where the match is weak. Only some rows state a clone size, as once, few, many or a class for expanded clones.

cdr3_aa: CASSFLWTPEAVSTDTQYF
cdr3_nt: TGTGCCAGCAGCTTTTTATGGACACCGGAGGCGGTTAGCACAGATACGCAGTATTTT
d_call: .
j_call: TRBJ2-3
v_call: TRBV7-6
clone_size: many

cdr3_aa: CASSRTGGATTGELFF
cdr3_nt: TGCGCCAGCAGCCGAACAGGGGGCGCGACCACCGGGGAGCTGTTTTTT
d_call: TRBD1
j_call: TRBJ2-2
v_call: TRBV5-1
clone_size: many

cdr3_aa: CSARGLAGEQYF
cdr3_nt: TGCAGTGCTAGAGGACTAGCTGGCGAGCAGTACTTC
d_call: TRBD2
j_call: TRBJ2-7
v_call: TRBV20-1
clone_size: many

cdr3_aa: CSVNRLDTEAFF
cdr3_nt: TGCAGCGTTAACAGGCTCGATACTGAAGCTTTCTTT
d_call: .
j_call: TRBJ1-1
v_call: TRBV29-1
clone_size: many

cdr3_aa: CSVEEAEARSYNEQFF
cdr3_nt: TGCAGCGTTGAAGAAGCGGAGGCCCGCTCCTACAATGAGCAGTTCTTC
d_call: .
j_call: TRBJ2-1
v_call: TRBV29-1
clone_size: many

cdr3_aa: CASSFGRGSSGANVLTF
cdr3_nt: TGTGCCAGCAGCTTCGGCAGGGGTTCCTCTGGGGCCAACGTCCTGACTTTC
d_call: .
j_call: TRBJ2-6
v_call: TRBV7-9
clone_size: many

cdr3_aa: CSAGGSFNNINQPQHF
cdr3_nt: TGCAGTGCGGGGGGTAGTTTCAATAATATCAATCAGCCCCAGCATTTT
d_call: .
j_call: TRBJ1-5
v_call: TRBV20-1
clone_size: many

cdr3_aa: CSASPPVGANIQYF
cdr3_nt: TGCAGTGCTAGCCCCCCGGTGGGGGCGAACATTCAGTACTTC
d_call: .
j_call: TRBJ2-4
v_call: TRBV20-1
clone_size: many

cdr3_aa: CSVVADSYNEQFF
cdr3_nt: TGCAGCGTAGTAGCGGACTCCTACAATGAGCAGTTCTTC
d_call: .
j_call: TRBJ2-1
v_call: TRBV29-1
clone_size: many

cdr3_aa: CSVETSGPSSYNEQFF
cdr3_nt: TGCAGTGTAGAGACTAGCGGACCCAGCTCCTACAATGAGCAGTTCTTC
d_call: TRBD2
j_call: TRBJ2-1
v_call: TRBV20-1
clone_size: many

cdr3_aa: CASSGRVAGELFF
cdr3_nt: TGTGCCAGCAGCGGGCGGGTAGCCGGGGAGCTGTTTTTT
d_call: .
j_call: TRBJ2-2
v_call: TRBV7-8
clone_size: many

cdr3_aa: CSSGQGVGSQHF
cdr3_nt: TGTTCCAGCGGACAGGGTGTAGGTTCCCAGCATTTT
d_call: TRBD1
j_call: TRBJ1-5
v_call: TRBV19
clone_size: .

cdr3_aa: CASSLDQGGYNEQFF
cdr3_nt: TGCGCCAGCAGCTTGGACCAGGGGGGATACAATGAGCAGTTCTTC
d_call: .
j_call: TRBJ2-1
v_call: TRBV5-1
clone_size: many

cdr3_aa: CASSLGDYPTDTQYF
cdr3_nt: TGCGCCAGCAGCTTGGGGGACTACCCCACAGATACGCAGTATTTT
d_call: TRBD2
j_call: TRBJ2-3
v_call: TRBV5-1
clone_size: many

cdr3_aa: CASSLKRGDANEQFF
cdr3_nt: TGCGCCAGCAGCTTGAAAAGGGGGGACGCAAATGAGCAGTTCTTC
d_call: .
j_call: TRBJ2-1
v_call: TRBV5-1
clone_size: many

cdr3_aa: CASSEVLQGNSPLHF
cdr3_nt: TGTGCCAGCAGTGAAGTCTTACAGGGGAATTCACCCCTCCACTTT
d_call: TRBD1
j_call: TRBJ1-6
v_call: TRBV6-1
clone_size: many

cdr3_aa: CASSRGLPPSIQYF
cdr3_nt: TGTGCCAGCAGCCGGGGACTACCCCCGAGCATTCAGTACTTC
d_call: TRBD2
j_call: TRBJ2-4
v_call: TRBV3-1
clone_size: many

cdr3_aa: CASSQIGGLADTQYF
cdr3_nt: TGTGCCAGCAGCCAAATCGGGGGCCTCGCAGATACGCAGTATTTT
d_call: .
j_call: TRBJ2-3
v_call: TRBV3-1
clone_size: few

cdr3_aa: CASSQQSSGAYEQYF
cdr3_nt: TGTGCCAGCAGCCAACAGTCTAGCGGGGCTTACGAGCAGTACTTC
d_call: TRBD2
j_call: TRBJ2-7
v_call: TRBV3-1
clone_size: many

cdr3_aa: CSVDLAGYGYTF
cdr3_nt: TGCAGCGTTGATCTGGCGGGGTATGGCTACACCTTC
d_call: .
j_call: TRBJ1-2
v_call: TRBV29-1
clone_size: .

cdr3_aa: CASSLGTGPQPQHF
cdr3_nt: TGTGCCAGCAGTTTGGGTACAGGGCCTCAGCCCCAGCATTTT
d_call: .
j_call: TRBJ1-5
v_call: TRBV12-3/TRBV12-4
clone_size: many

cdr3_aa: CSVDVGGPYGYTF
cdr3_nt: TGCAGCGTTGATGTCGGAGGGCCCTATGGCTACACCTTC
d_call: .
j_call: TRBJ1-2
v_call: TRBV29-1
clone_size: .